These 11 T cell receptor beta chains came from one sample sequenced in a study of beta chain features in type 1 diabetes. cDNA synthesis used the whole RNA isolate, giving expressed TCRB sequences. Assay: immunoSEQ multiplex PCR; the TCRdb copy retains only in-frame clones and omits some. Counted here are roughly 240,000 clones, around 14% occurring once; the ten biggest clones make up more than 0.02%. The source material was naive CD4+ T cells from blood. Receptors were obtained from a woman between 35 and 50 years old in good health.

The V and J genes are TRBV9 and TRBJ2-3, with 7 nucleotides matching TRBD1. Germline values: CDR1 SGDLS, CDR2 YYNGEE. This CDR3 contains 13 residues. V was clipped by 4 bases and J by 4 bases; unmatched bases: 3. The CDR3 DNA is TGTGCCAGCAGCCGGGACAGCCCAGATACGCAGTATTTT. The encoded protein is CASSRDSPDTQYF.

This clone was seen a single time. The chain employs TRBV18 and TRBJ1-2; unclear D gene. Germline CDR1 reads KGHSH; CDR2 reads LQKENI. V was trimmed by 3 bases and J by 4 bases, leaving 21 bases between them. The CDR3 has 17 amino acids. The CDR3 DNA reads as TGTGCCAGCTCACCGACGGAGGGTGTAGGGCCGGGCTATGGCTACACCTTC. This sequence encodes CASSPTEGVGPGYGYTF.

This clone was observed a few times. J is TRBJ2-6 and V is TRBV14; D is unclear. Germline CDR1 is SGHDN and CDR2 is FVKESK. V was clipped by 4 bases and J by 4 bases, with 5 bases between them. The CDR3 is 13 residues long. CDR3 amino acids: CASSLSGANVLTF. CDR3 nucleotide sequence: TGTGCCAGCAGCCTCTCCGGGGCCAACGTCCTGACTTTC.

This clone was observed a single time. The chain is built from TRBV6-4 and TRBJ1-2, with D unclear. The germline CDR1 and CDR2 sequences are MRHNA and SNTAGT. The germline V and J ends were trimmed by 3 bases and 2 bases, with 16 bases remaining between them. The CDR3 runs 16 residues. The CDR3 sequence: CASSEPDPSENYGYTF. In DNA, the CDR3 is TGTGCCAGCAGTGAACCGGATCCCTCGGAGAACTATGGCTACACCTTC.

This clone was seen only a few times. This chain uses TRBV29-1 with TRBJ1-1; no firm D call. Trimming shortened V by 2 bases and J by 11 bases, and 9 bases separated the two germline ends. The CDR3 is made up of 10 amino acids. Germline CDR1 SQVTM, CDR2 ANQGSEA. This CDR3 reads CSVERGRAFF. DNA for the CDR3: TGCAGCGTTGAACGGGGTAGGGCTTTCTTT.

In its sample, this clone was seen a few times. V usage is TRBV7-2 and J usage is TRBJ1-4; maybe TRBD1 (5 bases). Per the germline V gene, CDR1 is SGHTA and CDR2 is FQGNSA. The length of the CDR3 is 15 residues. The V and J ends lost 5 bases and 5 bases respectively, with 15 bases between them. CDR3 bases: TGTGCCAGCAGCGCAAGGGCAGGGCCCAATGAAAAACTGTTTTTT. Its protein product is CASSARAGPNEKLFF.

The V call is TRBV5-4, the J call TRBJ1-4; D unclear. This CDR3 is 15 amino acids long. Germline lookup yields CDR1 SGHNT and CDR2 YYREEE (reference sequence). Trimming left V 1 base short and J 0 bases short, with 7 bases between. The CDR3 loop reads CASSLLPATNEKLFF. The CDR3 DNA is TGTGCCAGCAGCTTGCTCCCTGCAACTAATGAAAAACTGTTTTTT.

This clone was seen only a few times. This chain connects TRBV5-1 to TRBJ2-1; the D is unclear. V was clipped by 0 bases and J by 0 bases, with 13 bases between them. This CDR3 comprises 17 residues. In germline, CDR1 is SGHRS, CDR2 YFSETQ. The CDR3 loop is CASSLETTPSSYNEQFF. CDR3 coding DNA: TGCGCCAGCAGCTTGGAAACTACGCCTAGCTCCTACAATGAGCAGTTCTTC. Full variable domain (remainder filled in from reference TRBV5-1 and TRBJ2-1): KAGVTQTPRYLIKTRGQQVTLSCSPISGHRSVSWYQQTPGQGLQFLFEYFSETQRNKGNFPGRFSGRQFSNSRSEMNVSTLELGDSALYLCASSLETTPSSYNEQFFGPGTRLTVL.

This clone has a handful of counts. CDR3 coding DNA: TGCGCCAGCAGCGTTGCATACAAAGAGACCCAGTACTTC. Amino acid sequence: CASSVAYKETQYF. This chain connects TRBV5-1 to TRBJ2-5; D not resolved. The CDR3 extends over 13 amino acids. Germline assignment: CDR1 SGHRS and CDR2 YFSETQ. With 4 bases removed from V and 3 bases from J, the gap between germline ends came to 10 bases.

This chain links TRBV7-9 with TRBJ1-5; TRBD1 is a possible D gene (6 bases). CDR3 length equals 16 residues. Germline-derived CDR1 and CDR2 are SEHNR and FQNEAQ (reference sequence). Trimming shortened V by 4 bases and J by 4 bases, and 17 bases separated the two germline ends. The CDR3 nucleotides read TGTGCCAGCAGCTCCGAGGGGGGGGTTGGGAATCAGCCCCAGCATTTT. This gives the protein CASSSEGGVGNQPQHF.

This chain links TRBV5-4 with TRBJ1-2; D is possibly TRBD1 (6 bases). Trimming left V 0 bases short and J 6 bases short, with 12 bases between. The V gene's germline CDR1 is SGHNT and CDR2 YYREEE (reference sequence). The CDR3 length is 14 residues. CDR3 in DNA: TGTGCCAGCAGCTTGGTTACAGGGCCCGATGGCTACACCTTC. Translation gives CASSLVTGPDGYTF.